One and the same sample provided the 28 T cell receptor beta chains below, sequenced in a study of CD8 T cells in ankylosing spondylitis. MiXCR was run by TCRdb on the 5' RACE reads, yielding one entry per CDR3 protein. Of under 300,000 distinct CDR3 sequences listed, 10% to 13% are singletons. The sample consisted of blood, either unsorted or a sorted T cell fraction (not recorded which). These receptor sequences come from a male donor with ankylosing spondylitis or in good health (not recorded which).

This clonotype was detected ten times or more. The J gene is TRBJ2-3, the V gene TRBV30; D possibly matches TRBD1 or TRBD2 (5 bases each). The germline V and J ends were trimmed by 1 base and 0 bases, with 8 bases remaining between them. Germline-derived CDR1 and CDR2 are GTSNPN and SVGIG (reference sequence). The CDR3 has 14 residues. CDR3 DNA: TGTGCCTGGAGTGGGGGGATTAGCACAGATACGCAGTATTTT. Translating gives CAWSGGISTDTQYF.

The V call is TRBV23-1, the J call TRBJ1-5, with D maybe TRBD1 (5 bases). TRBV23-1 is classed as an ORF, of uncertain function. V was cut by 9 bases and J by 8 bases, with 5 bases left in between. This CDR3 is 9 amino acids long. CDR3 in amino acids: CARGEPQHF. CDR3 sequence (DNA): TGCGCCAGGGGGGAGCCCCAGCATTTT.

This clonotype occurred many times. The rearrangement links TRBV10-3 to TRBJ2-3, with 11 nucleotides matching TRBD1. The CDR3 contains 15 residues. In germline, CDR1 is ENHRY, CDR2 SYGVKD. V shed 8 bases, J shed 3 bases, and the junction held 7 bases outside the gene matches. The CDR3 is CAIGGQGALTDTQYF. The CDR3 coding sequence is TGTGCCATCGGCGGACAGGGGGCCCTTACAGATACGCAGTATTTT.

This clonotype was counted many times. This chain joins TRBV4-1 and TRBJ1-2; D remains unclear. V was clipped by 6 bases and J by 3 bases, with 14 bases between them. CDR3 length equals 14 residues. Germline V gene lookup returns CDR1 MGHRA and CDR2 YSYEKL. The DNA for the CDR3 is TGCGCCAGCAGACCAGGAGGCCGCTACTATGGCTACACCTTC. Amino acid sequence: CASRPGGRYYGYTF.

The table lists this clonotype with many counts. This chain uses TRBV3-1 with TRBJ2-1; TRBD2 might be the D (6 bases). V shed 1 base and J shed 15 bases, with 16 bases lying between them. The V gene's germline CDR1 is LGHDT and CDR2 YNNKEL (reference sequence). The CDR3 covers 13 residues. This chain's CDR3 is CASSQGLGAGGFF. CDR3 nucleotides: TGTGCCAGCAGCCAAGGGCTAGGGGCCGGGGGGTTCTTC.

This clonotype was detected many times. The chain has TRBV10-3 and TRBJ1-6; TRBD1 aligns across 9 bases. From germline, CDR1 is ENHRY and CDR2 SYGVKD. The CDR3 covers 14 residues. V was clipped by 6 bases and J by 6 bases; unmatched bases: 3. CDR3 protein: CAISAGQGNSPLHF. In nucleotides, the CDR3 is TGTGCCATCAGCGCGGGACAGGGTAATTCACCCCTCCACTTT.

This clonotype was recorded at least ten times. The rearrangement joins TRBV29-1 to TRBJ2-5; 12 bases are shared with TRBD2. Trimming at V came to 6 bases and at J to 7 bases, leaving 9 bases not matched to a gene. The germline V gene has CDR1 SQVTM and CDR2 ANQGSEA. The CDR3 covers 14 residues. DNA for the CDR3: TGCAGCGTCGGGACTAGCGGGTCAACCGGGACCCAGTACTTC. Translation gives CSVGTSGSTGTQYF.

This clonotype came up many times. The genes are TRBV29-1 and TRBJ2-1, with 10 bases lining up with TRBD1. Germline CDR1 reads SQVTM; CDR2 reads ANQGSEA. The CDR3 length is 15 residues. V dropped 3 bases and J dropped 4; count of bases not matched to a gene: 6. The CDR3 sequence: CSVETGQGVYNEQFF. The CDR3 coding sequence is TGCAGCGTTGAGACAGGACAGGGGGTGTACAATGAGCAGTTCTTC.

This clonotype was found many times. The gene calls are TRBV12-3 or TRBV12-4 and TRBJ1-1, with 10 bases that match TRBD1. The junction had 4 bases not matched to a gene; V was cut back by 5 bases and J by 4 bases. The length of the CDR3 is 14 residues. DNA of the CDR3: TGTGCCAGCAGTCCCGGGACAGGGGTCACTGAAGCTTTCTTT. This codes for CASSPGTGVTEAFF.

The chain couples TRBV4-2 to TRBJ2-6; no reliable D call. This CDR3 contains 17 residues. V dropped 0 bases and J dropped 4 bases, with 13 bases sitting between them. In germline, CDR1 is LGHNA, CDR2 YNFKEQ. The CDR3, as DNA: TGTGCCAGCAGCCAAGATCAGGACGGGTCCGGGGCCAACGTCCTGACTTTC. Translation: CASSQDQDGSGANVLTF.

This clonotype was recorded at least ten times. The chain combines TRBV20-1 with TRBJ1-1, with D possibly matching TRBD1 (5 bases). Germline CDR1 and CDR2: DFQATT and SNEGSKA (reference sequence). The CDR3 sequence is 14 residues long. V was pared by 6 bases and J by 1 base, with 15 bases between. In DNA, the CDR3 is TGCAGTGCGTTAGGGATTACAGGGAACACTGAAGCTTTCTTT. Its protein product is CSALGITGNTEAFF.

This clonotype was seen repeatedly, ten times or more. The CDR3 region has the DNA TGCGCCAGCAGTCGGGACAGGACAAGCTCCTACGAGCAGTACTTC. Its protein product is CASSRDRTSSYEQYF. The chain carries TRBV10-1 and TRBJ2-7; 8 bases are shared with TRBD1. V lost 5 bases and J lost 0; bases outside the gene matches: 6. The CDR3 runs 15 residues. Germline CDR1 reads WNHNN; CDR2 reads SYGVQD (reference sequence).

The chain is built from TRBV19 and TRBJ1-1; 7 nucleotides agree with TRBD1. V dropped 6 bases and J dropped 0; count of bases not matched to a gene: 10. Germline CDR1 and CDR2: LNHDA and SQIVND (reference sequence). There are 16 residues in the CDR3. The CDR3 DNA sequence: TGTGCCAGTAGGCTCCGGGACAGTACTATGAACACTGAAGCTTTCTTT. This gives the protein CASRLRDSTMNTEAFF.

This clonotype was counted at least ten times. This chain connects TRBV18 to TRBJ1-1; 10 nucleotides line up with TRBD1. V lost 0 bases and J lost 0; bases outside the gene matches: 4. This CDR3 region has 17 residues. Germline assignment: CDR1 KGHSH and CDR2 LQKENI. The CDR3 here is CASSPPPGQGLNTEAFF. CDR3 DNA sequence: TGTGCCAGCTCACCACCCCCGGGACAGGGGTTGAACACTGAAGCTTTCTTT.

This chain uses TRBV4-2 with TRBJ1-1; no firm D call. Trimming took 1 base from V and 3 from J, leaving 21 bases between them. Germline lookup yields CDR1 LGHNA and CDR2 YNFKEQ. The CDR3 totals 18 residues. CDR3 sequence (DNA): TGTGCCAGCAGCCAAGTAAGGTACAGCGTAGAGAGGGACACTGAAGCTTTCTTT. Its protein is CASSQVRYSVERDTEAFF.

A few counts support this clonotype. The rearrangement uses TRBV29-1 and TRBJ2-3, with 7 bases lining up with TRBD1. Trimming cost V 7 bases and J 1 base; bases outside gene matches: 8. The CDR3 covers 14 residues. Germline V gives CDR1 SQVTM, CDR2 ANQGSEA. The CDR3 sequence: CSAVYRGGTDTQYF. As DNA, the CDR3 is TGCAGCGCCGTCTACAGGGGAGGCACAGATACGCAGTATTTT.

In this sample, this clonotype turned up many times. V is TRBV6-5 and J is TRBJ2-1; D uncertain. This CDR3 is built from 15 residues. The germline CDR1 and CDR2 sequences are MNHEY and SVGAGI. Trimming removed 2 bases from V and 0 bases from J, with 8 bases in between. The CDR3 loop is CASSYRADSYNEQFF. CDR3 DNA sequence: TGTGCCAGCAGTTACAGGGCGGACTCCTACAATGAGCAGTTCTTC.

The chain combines TRBV7-2 with TRBJ2-1; D not resolved. This CDR3 is 16 amino acids long. The ends were cut back, 1 base at V and 2 bases at J, with 12 bases in the middle. Germline V gives CDR1 SGHTA, CDR2 FQGNSA. CDR3 bases: TGTGCCAGCAGCTTAGTCGGCGGTGGAACCTACAATGAGCAGTTCTTC. Amino acid sequence: CASSLVGGGTYNEQFF.

The chain recombines TRBV6-5 with TRBJ2-2, with 13 nucleotides matching TRBD2. The ends lost 4 bases at V and 6 bases at J; junction bases unmatched: 8. CDR1 MNHEY and CDR2 SVGAGI come from the germline V gene. This CDR3 has 17 amino acids. The DNA of the CDR3 is TGTGCCAGCAGTTTCACCGGACTAGCGGGAGTTGCCGGGGAGCTGTTTTTT. Protein sequence: CASSFTGLAGVAGELFF.

V and J are TRBV5-1 and TRBJ2-2; D may be TRBD1 (5 bases). Germline CDR1 and CDR2: SGHRS and YFSETQ. The CDR3 contains 17 residues. With 0 bases removed from V and 5 bases from J, the gap between germline ends came to 17 bases. CDR3 sequence reads: CASSLAVQGGRTGELFF. The CDR3 DNA reads TGCGCCAGCAGCTTGGCGGTTCAGGGTGGACGGACCGGGGAGCTGTTTTTT.

This clonotype was recorded at least ten times. The chain links TRBV5-1 to TRBJ2-2; maybe TRBD1 (6 bases). V was cut by 1 base and J by 5 bases, with 12 bases left in between. The CDR3 loop spans 15 amino acids. Germline CDR1 SGHRS, CDR2 YFSETQ. The CDR3 spells CASSLQGPRTGELFF. Here the CDR3 DNA reads TGCGCCAGCAGCTTGCAGGGGCCGAGAACCGGGGAGCTGTTTTTT.

At least ten counts were recorded for this clonotype. This chain links TRBV7-8 with TRBJ1-1; maybe TRBD1 (5 bases). The germline gives CDR1 SGHVS, CDR2 FQNEAQ. The CDR3 length is 13 residues. The V end was cut by 2 bases, the J end by 8 bases, with 12 bases between. The chain's CDR3 is CASSLRPGLEAFF. The CDR3 region has the DNA TGTGCCAGCAGCTTAAGACCAGGGCTAGAAGCTTTCTTT. Full variable domain (rest looked up from reference TRBV7-8 and TRBJ1-1): GAGVSQSPRYKVAKRGQDVALRCDPISGHVSLFWYQQALGQGPEFLTYFQNEAQLDKSGLPSDRFFAERPEGSVSTLKIQRTQQEDSAVYLCASSLRPGLEAFFGQGTRLTVV.

This clonotype has a count of ten or more. This sequence joins TRBV20-1 and TRBJ2-3, with 9 bases fitting TRBD2. V was clipped by 0 bases and J by 6 bases; unmatched bases: 10. In germline, CDR1 is DFQATT, CDR2 SNEGSKA (reference sequence). This CDR3 is 16 amino acids long. The CDR3 sequence is CSARDYQREATDTQYF. In nucleotides, the CDR3 is TGCAGTGCTAGAGATTACCAGCGGGAGGCCACCGATACGCAGTATTTT.

This clonotype occurred many times. The chain combines TRBV7-8 with TRBJ2-1, with TRBD2 matching 9 bases. The germline V gene encodes CDR1 SGHVS and CDR2 FQNEAQ. The V segment lost 1 base and the J segment 12 bases; nucleotides outside the gene matches: 10. This CDR3 has 15 amino acids. The CDR3 loop reads CASSLEGGTSLAQFF. The CDR3 region has the DNA TGTGCCAGCAGCTTAGAGGGAGGGACTAGCTTGGCGCAGTTCTTC.

This clonotype was recorded many times. The genes are TRBV4-1 and TRBJ2-2; possible D gene TRBD2, 5 bases. This CDR3 comprises 15 residues. The germline CDR1 and CDR2 sequences are MGHRA and YSYEKL. Trimming left V 0 bases short and J 13 bases short, with 18 bases between. The CDR3 nucleotides read TGCGCCAGCAGCCAAGACCTCGGGGAGCCGGTAGGGCTGTTTTTT. Protein sequence: CASSQDLGEPVGLFF.

This clonotype was counted at least ten times. The V gene is TRBV29-1, the J gene TRBJ1-1; D is ambiguous. The CDR3 covers 10 residues. In germline, CDR1 is SQVTM, CDR2 ANQGSEA. Trimming took 6 bases from V and 6 from J, leaving 8 bases between them. The CDR3 coding sequence is TGCAGCGTAGGCGGGCCTGAAGCTTTCTTT. Amino acids: CSVGGPEAFF.

Many counts were recorded for this clonotype. The J gene is TRBJ1-2, the V gene TRBV12-5, with 9 positions matching TRBD1. The CDR3 runs 15 residues. Germline V gene lookup returns CDR1 LGHNT and CDR2 FRNRAP. Losses at the gene ends were 7 bases for V and 4 bases for J; bases not matched to a gene: 10. In nucleotides, the CDR3 is TGTGCTAGTGTCCCCACCGGACAGGGGTTCTATGGCTACACCTTC. Translated: CASVPTGQGFYGYTF.

At least ten counts were recorded for this clonotype. The gene calls are TRBV4-1 and TRBJ1-1; no firm D call. This CDR3 has 17 residues. Trimming shortened V by 3 bases and J by 0 bases, and 17 bases separated the two germline ends. CDR1 is MGHRA and CDR2 is YSYEKL in the germline V gene. CDR3 protein: CASSQPGPDYMNTEAFF. The DNA of the CDR3 is TGCGCCAGCAGCCAGCCCGGGCCAGATTACATGAACACTGAAGCTTTCTTT.